The present entry profiles one T cell receptor (beta chain) with its context. The antigen remains undetermined. The sample comes from a study of Ad26.COV2.S vaccination and SARS-CoV-2 variants. Study summary: A participant enrolled in the COV1001 Ad26.COV2.S trial arm provided the sample.

Indicated treatment: around 19 received Ad26.COV2.S at low or high dose, single or two shots; 5 received placebo; per-sample allocation not given. Specimens were obtained on day 63 following the first vaccine or placebo injection. Assay used: immunoSEQ multiplex PCR; TCRdb lists only in-frame clones, some missing. The repertoire consists of a few hundred thousand clones, with about four fifths occurring once and the leading ten covering approximately 7.8%. Whole-study findings and limits: In TCR breadth and depth analyses, total T cell responses may have been underestimated. Vaccine recipients surpassed placebo recipients in spike-specific TCR breadth.

The germline gives CDR1 SGHTA, CDR2 FQGNSA. The CDR3 length is 14 residues. Trimming shortened V by 5 bases and J by 4 bases, and 14 bases separated the two germline ends. The receptor was derived from a person between 18 and 65 years old who received the Ad26.COV2.S COVID-19 vaccine or a placebo. The sequencing used peripheral blood, collected in a trial of Ad26.COV2.S vaccine versus placebo. This chain links TRBV7-2 with TRBJ1-2; TRBD1 is a possible D gene (6 bases). CDR3 protein: CASSHGGGAYGYTF. CDR3 DNA sequence: TGTGCCAGCAGCCACGGGGGGGGCGCCTATGGCTACACCTTC. The full variable domain, rest sourced from reference TRBV7-2 and TRBJ1-2, is GAGVSQSPSNKVTEKGKDVELRCDPISGHTALYWYRQSLGQGLEFLIYFQGNSAPDKSGLPSDRFSAERTGGSVSTLTIQRTQQEDSAVYLCASSHGGGAYGYTFGSGTRLTVV.